These 17 T cell receptor beta chains share one sample of origin, sequenced in a study of blood T cell repertoires in COVID-19 (dated by TCRdb to the early 2020s). Library method: the immunoSEQ multiplex PCR assay. The clones in this table, taken by TCRdb from immuneACCESS, are in-frame only. Not every clone is retained; where verified, under half of the shortfall comes from an unresolved V gene, and the cause of the rest is unknown. A total of 150,000 or so clones appear in this sample, less than 85% of them only once. Of the sample, about 4.6% is held by the ten largest clones. Sequencing was carried out using PBMCs or T cells enriched from blood (not recorded which). These receptors were taken from a woman in her 50s who had recovered from COVID-19.

CDR3 nucleotides: TGTGCCAGTAGTACCCTCGGGGGGCGGTCGGCTAACTATGGCTACACCTTC. Translation: CASSTLGGRSANYGYTF. The rearrangement joins TRBV19 to TRBJ1-2, with D maybe TRBD1 (6 bases). The ends were cut back, 4 bases at V and 0 bases at J, with 18 bases in the middle. Germline-derived CDR1 and CDR2 are LNHDA and SQIVND (reference sequence). CDR3 length: 17 residues.

The rearrangement joins TRBV9 to TRBJ1-2, with 9 bases that match TRBD1. The V segment lost 2 bases and the J segment 6 bases; nucleotides outside the gene matches: 11. CDR3 size: 16 residues. Germline lookup yields CDR1 SGDLS and CDR2 YYNGEE. CDR3 sequence (DNA): TGTGCCAGCAGCGTGGGCGGGACAGGGTATCTGGATGGCTACACCTTC. Translation: CASSVGGTGYLDGYTF.

The J gene is TRBJ2-7, the V gene TRBV23-1, with D possibly being TRBD2 (5 bases). TRBV23-1 is marked as an open reading frame, function uncertain. Trimming removed 5 bases from V and 7 bases from J, with 12 bases in between. The CDR3 is made up of 12 amino acids. DNA for the CDR3: TGCGCCAGCAGTATGGTCCGGGGTGAGCAGTACGTC. The encoded protein is CASSMVRGEQYV.

This chain links TRBV28 with TRBJ2-1; 11 bases line up with TRBD2. The CDR3 covers 15 residues. The germline V gene has CDR1 MDHEN and CDR2 SYDVKM. J gave up 5 bases and V 6 bases, and 6 bases lay outside the gene matches. As DNA, the CDR3 is TGTGCCAGCAGAATAATAGCGGGGGGGCACAATGAGCAGTTCTTC. This sequence encodes CASRIIAGGHNEQFF.

Only a few counts were recorded for this clone. CDR3 in amino acids: CASSPTSGSNVLTF. CDR3 bases: TGCGCCAGCAGCCCCACGTCGGGGTCCAACGTCCTGACTTTC. The chain uses TRBV4-1 and TRBJ2-6, with D possibly TRBD2 on 5 matching bases. The CDR3 has 14 residues. The germline V and J ends were trimmed by 4 bases and 8 bases, with 12 bases remaining between them. The germline V gene encodes CDR1 MGHRA and CDR2 YSYEKL.

This clone was detected once. This chain links TRBV2 with TRBJ1-4; tentative D call: TRBD1 (6 bases). The V and J ends lost 11 bases and 4 bases respectively, with 14 bases between them. CDR1 is SNHLY, CDR2 FYNNEI, per germline. This CDR3 spans 13 amino acids. CDR3 in amino acids: CAGTQGRNEKLFF. In nucleotides, the CDR3 is TGTGCCGGTACGCAGGGGCGTAATGAAAAACTGTTTTTT.

The chain couples TRBV29-1 to TRBJ1-4; D is unresolved. Trimming pared 6 bases from V and 0 bases from J, leaving 11 bases between. The CDR3 extends over 14 amino acids. From germline, CDR1 is SQVTM and CDR2 ANQGSEA. The DNA for the CDR3 is TGCAGCGTGCTGACTCCTGCAACTAATGAAAAACTGTTTTTT. This sequence encodes CSVLTPATNEKLFF.

This chain joins TRBV7-9 and TRBJ2-3; 7 bases align to TRBD1. In germline, CDR1 is SEHNR, CDR2 FQNEAQ (reference sequence). The CDR3 is 14 residues long. The V segment lost 8 bases and the J segment 4 bases; nucleotides outside the gene matches: 9. CDR3 region: CASRAAGGPDTQYF. The DNA for the CDR3 is TGTGCCAGCCGAGCAGCAGGGGGTCCAGATACGCAGTATTTT.

The rearrangement links TRBV5-6 to TRBJ2-2, with TRBD2 matching 10 bases. The CDR3 has 15 residues. V shed 3 bases and J 7 bases; nucleotides not matched to a gene: 6. From germline, CDR1 is SGHDT and CDR2 YYEEEE. CDR3 sequence reads: CASSWGTSDGGELFF. In DNA, the CDR3 is TGTGCCAGCAGCTGGGGGACTAGCGATGGCGGGGAGCTGTTTTTT.

The genes are TRBV27 and TRBJ2-6, with unresolved D. Germline V gene data show CDR1 as MNHEY and CDR2 as SMNVEV (reference sequence). The CDR3 spans 13 residues. V shed 7 bases and J shed 5 bases, with 9 bases lying between them. The CDR3 DNA sequence: TGTGCCAGCACGGCGGCCTGGGCCAACGTCCTGACTTTC. Translating it yields CASTAAWANVLTF.

V usage is TRBV28 and J usage is TRBJ1-3, with D unclear. V was pared by 8 bases and J by 2 bases, with 16 bases between. Germline V gives CDR1 MDHEN, CDR2 SYDVKM. CDR3 length equals 15 residues. CDR3 amino acids: CASRQMNSPGNTIYF. The CDR3 DNA reads TGTGCCAGCCGCCAAATGAACTCACCTGGAAACACCATATATTTT. The full variable domain, with the rest looked up from reference TRBV28 and TRBJ1-3, is DVKVTQSSRYLVKRTGEKVFLECVQDMDHENMFWYRQDPGLGLRLIYFSYDVKMKEKGDIPEGYSVSREKKERFSLILESASTNQTSMYLCASRQMNSPGNTIYFGEGSWLTVV.

The J gene is TRBJ1-2, the V gene TRBV16; a weak D match, TRBD1 (6 bases). CDR1 and CDR2 from the germline V gene are KGHSY and FQNENV. The CDR3 spans 13 residues. V shed 4 bases and J shed 5 bases, with 11 bases lying between them. The CDR3 sequence: CASSLDRLYGYTF. The CDR3 DNA sequence: TGTGCCAGCAGCCTTGACAGGCTATATGGCTACACCTTC.

The rearrangement joins TRBV5-6 to TRBJ1-1; 7 bases are a match to TRBD1. The germline CDR1 and CDR2 sequences are SGHDT and YYEEEE. V trimming: 5 bases; J trimming: 4 bases; junction bases outside the gene matches: 8. The CDR3 has 14 residues. CDR3 DNA: TGTGCCAGCAGTCGAGGGGGCGCGATCACTGAAGCTTTCTTT. Its protein is CASSRGGAITEAFF.

The V gene is TRBV2, the J gene TRBJ2-3, with D tentatively TRBD2 (6 bases). CDR1 and CDR2 from the germline V gene are SNHLY and FYNNEI. The CDR3 loop spans 14 amino acids. V lost 6 bases, J lost 6 bases, and 16 bases lay in between. CDR3 bases: TGTGCCAGCAGGGGGGGTTGGGGACCGGATACGCAGTATTTT. As protein: CASRGGWGPDTQYF.

The chain joins TRBV28 to TRBJ1-5, with D possibly matching TRBD1 (5 bases). The germline V and J ends were trimmed by 2 bases and 0 bases, with 17 bases remaining between them. CDR3 length: 18 amino acids. CDR1 MDHEN and CDR2 SYDVKM come from the germline V gene. The CDR3 sequence: CASSLITGRLYSNQPQHF. The CDR3 DNA is TGTGCCAGCAGTTTAATCACAGGACGGCTTTATAGCAATCAGCCCCAGCATTTT.

The chain is built from TRBV2 and TRBJ1-4; perhaps TRBD1 as D (6 bases). In germline, CDR1 is SNHLY, CDR2 FYNNEI. V was shortened by 7 bases and J by 7 bases, with 13 bases between the two germline ends. The CDR3 sequence is 13 residues long. The CDR3 DNA is TGTGCCAGCATACAGGGTCGTGGTGAAAAACTGTTTTTT. This gives the protein CASIQGRGEKLFF.

The V gene is TRBV2, the J gene TRBJ1-3; weak D call: TRBD1 (5 bases). This CDR3 region has 14 residues. Germline loops: CDR1 SNHLY, CDR2 FYNNEI. The V end was cut by 5 bases, the J end by 0 bases, with 8 bases between. The CDR3 protein is CASSRQSSGNTIYF. In nucleotides, the CDR3 is TGTGCCAGCAGTCGACAGTCCTCTGGAAACACCATATATTTT.